This TCR beta chain was recovered during a study of memory CD4+ T cells and cytomegalovirus serostatus. Study-wide background: Healthy Belgian adult donors included about nine CMV-positive and 20 to 30 CMV-negative people.

Original analysis: After removing out-of-frame reads, 2.3 million or so distinct TCRbeta sequences remained. The method was immunoSEQ multiplex PCR; TCRdb's version includes in-frame clones alone and lacks a portion of them. The DNA gave D and trimming, while V, J and clone size come from that table. This repertoire shows just under 65,000 clones, over 60% found once; its top ten account for about 1%. Single viable CD3+CD4+CD8-CD45RO+ cells were sorted as the memory CD4+ T cells. This sequence originates from an adult in good health and CMV-seronegative. Sequencing was done on a sample of memory CD4+ T cells from blood.

The CDR3 loop is CASTRQSQGNSNQPQHF. The CDR3 nucleotides read TGTGCCAGTACAAGACAATCTCAGGGGAATAGCAATCAGCCCCAGCATTTT. This chain uses TRBV19 with TRBJ1-5; tentatively, D is TRBD1 (6 bases). Trimming stripped 7 bases from V and 0 bases from J, with 19 bases between. Germline V lookup: CDR1 LNHDA, CDR2 SQIVND (reference sequence). The CDR3 contains 17 residues.